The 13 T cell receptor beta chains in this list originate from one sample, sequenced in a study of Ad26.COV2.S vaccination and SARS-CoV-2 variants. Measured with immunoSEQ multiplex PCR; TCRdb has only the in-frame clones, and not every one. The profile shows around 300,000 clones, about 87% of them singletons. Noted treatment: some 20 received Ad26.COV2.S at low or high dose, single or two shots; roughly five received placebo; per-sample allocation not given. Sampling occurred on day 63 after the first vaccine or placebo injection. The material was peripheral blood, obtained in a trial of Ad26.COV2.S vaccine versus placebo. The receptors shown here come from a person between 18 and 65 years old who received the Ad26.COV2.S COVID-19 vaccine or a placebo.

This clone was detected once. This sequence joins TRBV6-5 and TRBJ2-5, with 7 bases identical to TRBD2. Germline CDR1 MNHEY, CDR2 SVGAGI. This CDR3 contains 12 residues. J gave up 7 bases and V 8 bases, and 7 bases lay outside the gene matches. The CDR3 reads CASLSGEGTQYF. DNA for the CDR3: TGTGCCAGCCTATCGGGGGAGGGGACCCAGTACTTC.

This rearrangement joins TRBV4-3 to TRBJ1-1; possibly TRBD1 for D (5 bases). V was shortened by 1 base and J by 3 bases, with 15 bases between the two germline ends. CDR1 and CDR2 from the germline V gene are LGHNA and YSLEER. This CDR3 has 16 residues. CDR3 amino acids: CASSQVTPVGDTEAFF. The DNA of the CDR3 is TGCGCCAGCAGCCAAGTAACCCCTGTGGGGGACACTGAAGCTTTCTTT.

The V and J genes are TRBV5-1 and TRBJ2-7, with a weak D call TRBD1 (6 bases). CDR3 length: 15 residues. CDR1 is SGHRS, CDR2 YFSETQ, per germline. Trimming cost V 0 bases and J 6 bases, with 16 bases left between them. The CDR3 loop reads CASSLGGLVSVEQYF. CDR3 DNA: TGCGCCAGCAGCTTGGGGGGGCTAGTCTCGGTCGAGCAGTACTTC.

The CDR3 region has the DNA TGCGCCAGCAGCCATCCCAGCGGGAGGGCCTTATATGAGCAGTTCTTC. This translates into CASSHPSGRALYEQFF. The chain combines TRBV4-3 with TRBJ2-1; 10 bases are shared with TRBD2. Looked up from germline, CDR1 is LGHNA and CDR2 is YSLEER. The CDR3 totals 16 residues. V was clipped by 3 bases and J by 8 bases; unmatched bases: 10.

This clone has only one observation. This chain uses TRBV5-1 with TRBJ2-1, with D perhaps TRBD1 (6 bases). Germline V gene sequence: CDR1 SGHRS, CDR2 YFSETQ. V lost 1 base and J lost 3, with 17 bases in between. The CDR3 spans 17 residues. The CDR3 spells CASSLSSSGHYYNEQFF. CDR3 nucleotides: TGCGCCAGCAGCTTGTCAAGTTCGGGACACTACTACAATGAGCAGTTCTTC. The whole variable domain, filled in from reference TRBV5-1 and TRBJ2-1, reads KAGVTQTPRYLIKTRGQQVTLSCSPISGHRSVSWYQQTPGQGLQFLFEYFSETQRNKGNFPGRFSGRQFSNSRSEMNVSTLELGDSALYLCASSLSSSGHYYNEQFFGPGTRLTVL.

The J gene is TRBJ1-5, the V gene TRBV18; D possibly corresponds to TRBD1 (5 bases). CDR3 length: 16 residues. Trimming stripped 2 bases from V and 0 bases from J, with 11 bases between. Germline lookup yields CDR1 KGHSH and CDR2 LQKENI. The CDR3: CASSPNRGDSNQPQHF. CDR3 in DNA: TGTGCCAGCTCACCAAATAGGGGAGATAGCAATCAGCCCCAGCATTTT.

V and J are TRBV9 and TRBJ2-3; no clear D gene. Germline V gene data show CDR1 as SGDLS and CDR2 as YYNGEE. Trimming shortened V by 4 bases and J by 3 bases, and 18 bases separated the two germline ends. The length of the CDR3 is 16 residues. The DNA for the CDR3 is TGTGCCAGCAGCCCCCAGGACCCCCTGGGTACAGATACGCAGTATTTT. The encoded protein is CASSPQDPLGTDTQYF.

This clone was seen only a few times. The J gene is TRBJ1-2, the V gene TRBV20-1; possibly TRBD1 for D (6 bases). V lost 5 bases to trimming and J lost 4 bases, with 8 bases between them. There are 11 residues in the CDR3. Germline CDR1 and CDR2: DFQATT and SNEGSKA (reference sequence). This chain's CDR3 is CSALDSYGYTF. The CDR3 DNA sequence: TGCAGTGCTTTGGACAGCTATGGCTACACCTTC.

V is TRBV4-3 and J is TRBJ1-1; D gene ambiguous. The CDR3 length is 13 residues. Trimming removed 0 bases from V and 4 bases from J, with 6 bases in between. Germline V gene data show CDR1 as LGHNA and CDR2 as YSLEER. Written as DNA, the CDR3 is TGCGCCAGCAGCCAAGAGGCGGGCACTGAAGCTTTCTTT. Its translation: CASSQEAGTEAFF.

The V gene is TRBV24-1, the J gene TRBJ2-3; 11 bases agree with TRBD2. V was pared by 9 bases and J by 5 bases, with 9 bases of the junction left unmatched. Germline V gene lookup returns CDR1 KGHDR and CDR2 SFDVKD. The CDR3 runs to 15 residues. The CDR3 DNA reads TGTGCCACCGGGAGTTTAGCGGGGGGGATAGATACGCAGTATTTT. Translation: CATGSLAGGIDTQYF.

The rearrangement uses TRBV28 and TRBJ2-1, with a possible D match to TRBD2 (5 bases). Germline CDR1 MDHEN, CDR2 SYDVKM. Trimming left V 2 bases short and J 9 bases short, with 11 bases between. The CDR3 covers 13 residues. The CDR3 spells CASSLGGVVEQFF. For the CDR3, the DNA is TGTGCCAGCAGTTTAGGAGGAGTAGTTGAGCAGTTCTTC.

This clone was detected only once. The CDR3 loop reads CASSSRGAYNEQFF. For the CDR3, the DNA is TGTGCCAGTAGTTCCCGGGGCGCCTACAATGAGCAGTTCTTC. V is TRBV19 and J is TRBJ2-1; D assignment may be TRBD1 or TRBD2 (5 bases each). V lost 5 bases and J lost 2, with 10 bases in between. CDR1 and CDR2 (germline): LNHDA, SQIVND (reference sequence). The CDR3 is 14 residues long.

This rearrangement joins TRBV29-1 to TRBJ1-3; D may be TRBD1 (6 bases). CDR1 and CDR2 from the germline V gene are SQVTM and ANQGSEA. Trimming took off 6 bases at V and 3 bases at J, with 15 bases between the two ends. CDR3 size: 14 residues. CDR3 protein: CSVLTGRIGNTIYF. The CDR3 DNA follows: TGCAGCGTCCTTACAGGGAGGATTGGAAACACCATATATTTT.